Sequencing of this T cell receptor (beta chain) was carried out in a study of technical replicates of blood from a few donors. J gave up 3 bases and V 0 bases, and 8 bases lay outside the gene matches. CDR3 size: 16 residues. CDR1 and CDR2 from the germline V gene are SGHRS and YFSETQ. The data were produced by immunoSEQ multiplex PCR, yet TCRdb's version contains in-frame clones alone and is incomplete. Of about 82,000 clones listed, about 94% were seen once; the top ten hold about 0.4%. The source is a human donor in good health. The chain combines TRBV5-1 with TRBJ1-1; 7 nucleotides match TRBD1. Sequenced material: T cells isolated from PBMCs. For the CDR3, the DNA is TGCGCCAGCAGCTTGGCTACAGGGGTAGTTTACACTGAAGCTTTCTTT. Translated: CASSLATGVVYTEAFF.